The 8 T cell receptor beta chains below all came from one sample that was sequenced in a study of metastatic and nonmetastatic thyroid tumors. All patients were untreated before thyroid surgery. MiXCR was used by TCRdb to re-call the PCR reads. The sample includes approximately 21,000 clones, roughly 27% of them seen just once. The specimen was tumor tissue. These receptors were collected from a male donor with papillary thyroid cancer or a benign thyroid nodule (not recorded which). Some clones in this sample may be carry-over from other donors' samples.

This rearrangement joins TRBV6-5 to TRBJ1-5, with TRBD1 matching over 7 bases. Germline loops: CDR1 MNHEY, CDR2 SVGAGI. After removal of 2 bases from V and 4 bases from J, the junction contained 5 bases not matched to a gene. This CDR3 has 15 residues. The CDR3 coding sequence is TGTGCCAGCAGTTACAACAGGGGTTGGAATCAGCCCCAGCATTTT. Protein: CASSYNRGWNQPQHF.

The CDR3 DNA follows: TGCAGTGCTGGACATAACCCAACCTACGAGCAGTACTTC. Residues: CSAGHNPTYEQYF. This chain uses TRBV20-1 with TRBJ2-7; a weak D match, TRBD1 (5 bases). Germline V CDR1 and CDR2: DFQATT, SNEGSKA (reference sequence). CDR3 size: 13 residues. The V end lost 5 bases, the J end lost 2 bases, and 13 bases lay between the germline ends.

This clone rates as medium-sized. The genes are TRBV28 and TRBJ2-7, with D possibly matching TRBD1 (5 bases). V was trimmed by 9 bases and J by 3 bases, leaving 12 bases between them. Germline CDR1 is MDHEN and CDR2 is SYDVKM. The CDR3 has 12 residues. This CDR3 reads CASETVDYEQYF. CDR3 in DNA: TGTGCCAGTGAGACAGTTGACTACGAGCAGTACTTC.

The V call is TRBV4-1, the J call TRBJ1-1; D is unresolved. Trimming took 3 bases from V and 8 from J, leaving 10 bases between them. Germline CDR1 and CDR2: MGHRA and YSYEKL. The CDR3 contains 12 residues. The CDR3 DNA follows: TGCGCCAGCAGCCAGGGAATGTCAGAAGCTTTCTTT. This codes for CASSQGMSEAFF.

This clone has at least ten counts. The V call is TRBV20-1, the J call TRBJ2-6; D possibly corresponds to TRBD2 (6 bases). The germline CDR1 and CDR2 sequences are DFQATT and SNEGSKA (reference sequence). The CDR3 has 17 residues. Trimming cost V 0 bases and J 0 bases, with 12 bases left between them. The DNA of the CDR3 is TGCAGTGCTAGAGATAGGCGCGGGGCCTCTGGGGCCAACGTCCTGACTTTC. As protein: CSARDRRGASGANVLTF.

This chain connects TRBV7-3 to TRBJ2-1; D remains unclear. The germline V gene has CDR1 SGHTA and CDR2 FQGTGA. Trimming cost V 2 bases and J 10 bases, with 12 bases left between them. CDR3 length: 13 amino acids. This CDR3 is CASSLGSTREQFF. The DNA of the CDR3 is TGTGCCAGCAGCTTAGGCTCTACAAGGGAGCAGTTCTTC.

This clone was observed at least ten times. The rearrangement joins TRBV3-1 to TRBJ2-1; no reliable D call. V lost 3 bases and J 5 bases, leaving 8 bases between the germline ends. Germline V gene lookup returns CDR1 LGHDT and CDR2 YNNKEL (reference sequence). The CDR3 is made up of 13 amino acids. This CDR3 reads CASSQGYHNEQFF. For the CDR3, the DNA is TGTGCCAGCAGCCAGGGGTACCACAATGAGCAGTTCTTC.

This clone came up many times. The chain carries TRBV11-2 and TRBJ2-1; a possible D gene is TRBD2 (6 bases). This CDR3 comprises 14 residues. The germline V gene has CDR1 SGHAT and CDR2 FQNNGV. The V and J ends lost 8 bases and 3 bases respectively, with 14 bases between them. CDR3 DNA sequence: TGTGCCAGCGGTTCCGGGACTTACTACAATGAGCAGTTCTTC. Protein: CASGSGTYYNEQFF.